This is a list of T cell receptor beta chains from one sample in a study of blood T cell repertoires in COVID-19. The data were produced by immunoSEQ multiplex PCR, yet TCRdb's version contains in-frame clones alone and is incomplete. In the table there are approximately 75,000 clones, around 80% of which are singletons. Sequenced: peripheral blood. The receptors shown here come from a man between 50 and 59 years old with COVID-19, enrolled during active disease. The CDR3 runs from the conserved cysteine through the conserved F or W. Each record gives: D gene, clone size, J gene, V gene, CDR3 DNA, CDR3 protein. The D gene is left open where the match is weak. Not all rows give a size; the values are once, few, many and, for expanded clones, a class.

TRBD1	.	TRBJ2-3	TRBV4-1	TGCGCCAGCAGCCACCTGGACAGGGCCACAGATACGCAGTATTTT	CASSHLDRATDTQYF
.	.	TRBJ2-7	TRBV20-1	TGCAGTGCCAGAGGTCTCTACGAGCAGTACTTC	CSARGLYEQYF
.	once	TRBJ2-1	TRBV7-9	TGTGCCAGCAGCCTGTCGGCTAGATCCAATGAGCAGTTCTTC	CASSLSARSNEQFF
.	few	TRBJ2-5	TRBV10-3	TGTGCCATCAGTGACCGCCACTTGGAGACCCAGTACTTC	CAISDRHLETQYF
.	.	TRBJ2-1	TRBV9	TGTGCCAGCAGCGGGACTATCAATGAGCAGTTCTTC	CASSGTINEQFF
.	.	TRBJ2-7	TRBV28	TGTGCCAGCAGTTTACCTGGCGGCTACCTATACGAGCAGTACTTC	CASSLPGGYLYEQYF
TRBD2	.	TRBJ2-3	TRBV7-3	TGTGCCAGCAGCTTAAGAGCGGGAGGAGATACGCAGTATTTT	CASSLRAGGDTQYF
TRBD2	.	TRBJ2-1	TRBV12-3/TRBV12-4	TGTGCCAGCAGTTTGGGGAGGGACGGCTGGCAGTTCTTC	CASSLGRDGWQFF
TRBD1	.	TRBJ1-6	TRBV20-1	TGCAGTGCTAGTTCTGCTGGGACAGGAGGTTTGCCCCTCCACTTT	CSASSAGTGGLPLHF
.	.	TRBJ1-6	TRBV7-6	TGTGCCAGCAGCTTAGTAGGGACTGGGAATTCACCCCTCCACTTT	CASSLVGTGNSPLHF
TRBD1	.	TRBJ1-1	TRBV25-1	TGTGCCAGCAGTCCGACAGGGGGTCGTACTGAAGCTTTCTTT	CASSPTGGRTEAFF
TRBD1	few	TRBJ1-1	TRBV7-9	TGTGCCAGCAGCCAGGGGGCAGGGTCGCTGAACACTGAAGCTTTCTTT	CASSQGAGSLNTEAFF
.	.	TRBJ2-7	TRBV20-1	TGCAGTGCCTCCTTTTACGAGCAGTACTTC	CSASFYEQYF
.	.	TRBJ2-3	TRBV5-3	TGTGCCAGAAGCTTAGGGTTTTCGGGAGACGCAGATACGCAGTATTTT	CARSLGFSGDADTQYF
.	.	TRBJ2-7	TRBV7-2	TGTGCCAGCAGCCCCGTCGGGGGTGCCTACGAGCAGTACTTC	CASSPVGGAYEQYF
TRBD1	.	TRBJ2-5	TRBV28	TGTGCCAGCAGTCCCTGGACAGGGGGCAAGGAGACCCAGTACTTC	CASSPWTGGKETQYF
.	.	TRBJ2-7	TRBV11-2	TGTGCCAGCAGCTTAGTCCCAGACTACGAGCAGTACTTC	CASSLVPDYEQYF
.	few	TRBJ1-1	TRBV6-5	TGTGCCAGCAGCGAGGATTTTAACACTGAAGCTTTCTTT	CASSEDFNTEAFF
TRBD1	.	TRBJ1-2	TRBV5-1	TGCGCCAGCAGCTTCGGGGACAGGGGAGATGGCTACACCTTC	CASSFGDRGDGYTF
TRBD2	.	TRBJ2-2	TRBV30	TGTGCCTGGAGGCCCAAAGGGAGGGGAGGATGGGGGGAGCTGTTTTTT	CAWRPKGRGGWGELFF
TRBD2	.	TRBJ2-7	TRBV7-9	TGTGCCAGCAGCTTCCAGGGACTAGCGGGAGGGCCCGACGAGCAGTACTTC	CASSFQGLAGGPDEQYF
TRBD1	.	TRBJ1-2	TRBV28	TGTGCCAGCAGTCGGACAGGGGGGCAATCCCATGGCTACACCTTC	CASSRTGGQSHGYTF
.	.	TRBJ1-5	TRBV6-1	TGTGCCAGCAGTGAAGCGCAGTTTCAGCCCCAGCATTTT	CASSEAQFQPQHF
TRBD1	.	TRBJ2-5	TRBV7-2	TGTGCCAGCAGCTTAGCAGGGGGCAGCCAAGAGACCCAGTACTTC	CASSLAGGSQETQYF
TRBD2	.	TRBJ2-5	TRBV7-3	TGTGCCAGCAGCTTACTCCCAAGGACTAGCGCGGGGGGAGAGACCCAGTACTTC	CASSLLPRTSAGGETQYF
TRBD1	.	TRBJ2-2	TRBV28	TGTGCCAGCAGTCCAAACCGGGACAGGAACACCGGGGAGCTGTTTTTT	CASSPNRDRNTGELFF
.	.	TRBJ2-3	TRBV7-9	TGTGCCAGCAGCTTAGAATTGCTAGGCGATACGCAGTATTTT	CASSLELLGDTQYF
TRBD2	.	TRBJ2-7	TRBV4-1	TGCGCCAGCAGCCAAGTCGGGACTAGCGCCTACGAGCAGTACTTC	CASSQVGTSAYEQYF
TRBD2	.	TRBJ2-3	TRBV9	TGTGCCAGCAGCTTTGGACTAGCGGACACAGATACGCAGTATTTT	CASSFGLADTDTQYF
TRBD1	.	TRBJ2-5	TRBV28	TGTGCCAGCAGTTTTACCCGGACAGGGTCTAAAGAGACCCAGTACTTC	CASSFTRTGSKETQYF
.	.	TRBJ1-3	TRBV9	TGTGCCAGCAGCGTAGCCAGCTCTGGAAACACCATATATTTT	CASSVASSGNTIYF
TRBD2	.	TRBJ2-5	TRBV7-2	TGTGCCAGCAGCCCCACTAGCGGGAGGCGGGAGACCCAGTACTTC	CASSPTSGRRETQYF
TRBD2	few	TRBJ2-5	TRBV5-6	TGTGCCAGCAGACCTCTAGCGGGAGGCCGCCAAGAGACCCAGTACTTC	CASRPLAGGRQETQYF
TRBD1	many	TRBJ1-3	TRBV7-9	TGTGCCAGCTCCCCCTCCGGCAGGGGGGACACCATATATTTT	CASSPSGRGDTIYF
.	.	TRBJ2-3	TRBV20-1	TGCAGTGCTAGTCCAGGGACAGATACGCAGTATTTT	CSASPGTDTQYF
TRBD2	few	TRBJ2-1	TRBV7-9	TGTGCCAGCAGCTTAGTAACGGGACTAGCGTTATTAGTATACAATGAGCAGTTCTTC	CASSLVTGLALLVYNEQFF
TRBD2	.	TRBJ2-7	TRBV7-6	TGTGCCAGCAGCTTAATCCTAGCGGGAGGGCCCCACGAGCAGTACTTC	CASSLILAGGPHEQYF
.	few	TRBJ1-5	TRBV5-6	TGTGCCAGCAGCTTGCGAGGTATGCCCCAGCATTTT	CASSLRGMPQHF
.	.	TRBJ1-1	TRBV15	TGTGCCACCAGCAGAGAGGGGTCAGGGGTCGGCACTGAAGCTTTCTTT	CATSREGSGVGTEAFF
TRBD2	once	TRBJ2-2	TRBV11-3	TGTGCCAGCAGCTCGAGAAGCGGGGTCTTGAACACCGGGGAGCTGTTTTTT	CASSSRSGVLNTGELFF
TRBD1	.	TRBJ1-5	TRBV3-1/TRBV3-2	TGTGCCAGCAGCCAAGGACAGGGGCCCCAGCATTTT	CASSQGQGPQHF
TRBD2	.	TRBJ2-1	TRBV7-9	TGTGCCAGCAGCTTAGGGACTAGCGGGACTTATGACCCCTACAATGAGCAGTTCTTC	CASSLGTSGTYDPYNEQFF
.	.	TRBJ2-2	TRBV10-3	TGTGCCTCAATGGTCGGGAGAGGTGCCGGGGAGCTGTTTTTT	CASMVGRGAGELFF
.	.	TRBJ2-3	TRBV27	TGTGCCAGCAGTGCCGGGGAGGGAGGGGGTACGCAGTATTTT	CASSAGEGGGTQYF
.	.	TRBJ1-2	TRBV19	TGTGCCAGTAGTCTCAGACCAGGGGTGAGGGATGGCTACACCTTC	CASSLRPGVRDGYTF
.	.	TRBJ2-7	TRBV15	TGTGCCACCAGCAGAACGCCACTCGACAATTCCTACGAGCAGTACTTC	CATSRTPLDNSYEQYF
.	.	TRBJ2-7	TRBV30	TGTGCCTGGAGTGTATGGGACGGCCGAGGAGGGGTCGAGCAGTACTTC	CAWSVWDGRGGVEQYF
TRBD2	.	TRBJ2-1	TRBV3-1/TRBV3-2	TGTGCCAGCAGCCAAGATGAACTAGCGGGAGAGGGGAGCTCCTACAATGAGCAGTTCTTC	CASSQDELAGEGSSYNEQFF
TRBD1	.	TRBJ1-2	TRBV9	TGTGCCAGCAGCGTAGGTGGACAGGGTTTGGGCTACACCTTC	CASSVGGQGLGYTF
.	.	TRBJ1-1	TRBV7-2	TGTGCCAGCAGCCTGGACTCAGCGGGGACTGAAGCTTTCTTT	CASSLDSAGTEAFF
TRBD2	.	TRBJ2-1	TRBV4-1	TGCGCCAGCAGCCCGTTAGCGGGAGCTTACAATGAGCAGTTCTTC	CASSPLAGAYNEQFF
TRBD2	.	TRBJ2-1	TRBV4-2	TGTGCCAGCAGCGGCGGGACTAGCGGGAATTACAATGAGCAGTTCTTC	CASSGGTSGNYNEQFF
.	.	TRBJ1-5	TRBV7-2	TGTGCCAGCAGCATTGGCCACAGGGCCCGGAGGAATCAGCCCCAGCATTTT	CASSIGHRARRNQPQHF
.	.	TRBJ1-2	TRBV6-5	TGTGCCAGCCTGGGGCGACGGGGCTACACCTTC	CASLGRRGYTF
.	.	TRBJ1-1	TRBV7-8	TGTGCCAGCAGCTTCGGGGGTCCCACTGAAGCTTTCTTT	CASSFGGPTEAFF
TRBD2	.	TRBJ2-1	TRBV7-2	TGTGCCAGCAGCTCCTTAGCGGGAGGTCGAAATGAGCAGTTCTTC	CASSSLAGGRNEQFF
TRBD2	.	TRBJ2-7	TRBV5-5	TGTGCCAGCAGCTTGACTAGCGCTAGCTACGAGCAGTACTTC	CASSLTSASYEQYF
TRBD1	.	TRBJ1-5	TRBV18	TGTGCCAGCTCACAGACAGGGAATGATCAGCCCCAGCATTTT	CASSQTGNDQPQHF